The T cell receptor beta chain described here comes from a study of blood T cell repertoires in COVID-19. Study-wide context: PBMCs, B-cell-depleted T cells, or T cells provided the cDNA or gDNA that made up the material.

As processed by the authors: Scientists estimated how many nucleated cells there were by amplifying reference gene primers. Assay: immunoSEQ multiplex PCR; the TCRdb copy retains only in-frame clones and omits some. That table furnishes V, J and clone size, whereas the DNA furnished D and trimming. The data contain around 100,000 clones, approximately 90% of them singletons. Trimming left V 0 bases short and J 8 bases short, with 10 bases between. The CDR3 covers 13 residues. The clonotype was recovered from a human donor in a cohort sampled during active COVID-19. V and J are TRBV23-1 and TRBJ1-1, with D unresolved. TRBV23-1 is classed as an ORF, of uncertain function. Sequencing was carried out using peripheral blood. The CDR3 DNA reads TGCGCCAGCAGTCAATCGGGAGGTGCCGAAGCTTTCTTT. Its translation: CASSQSGGAEAFF.